These 13 T cell receptor beta chains came from one sample sequenced in a study of shared clonotypes between healthy human individuals. Clones were sequenced by immunoSEQ multiplex PCR, and TCRdb holds only the in-frame ones, with some missing. The sample contains roughly 1,600,000 clones, approximately 98.5% of which appear only once. The material sequenced was naive CD4+ T cells sorted from blood. The subset here: CD45RA+ positively selected. The receptors derive from a man aged 25-40 years in good health.

Regarding this clone: Sequence at one end of the junction differs from germline and may be a read error. V is TRBV5-5 and J is TRBJ2-7; D gene ambiguous. CDR1 is SGHKS, CDR2 YYEKEE, per germline (reference sequence). This CDR3 region has 16 residues. The CDR3 loop reads CASSLALRRTSNEQYF. CDR3 in DNA: TGTGCCAGCAGCTTGGCCCTCCGACGGACCTCCAACGAGCAGTACTTC.

The V gene is TRBV7-9, the J gene TRBJ2-1, with TRBD1 matching 11 bases. Trimming at V came to 5 bases and at J to 7 bases, leaving 10 bases not matched to a gene. The germline gives CDR1 SEHNR, CDR2 FQNEAQ (reference sequence). This CDR3 is 16 amino acids long. Here the CDR3 reads CASSRPGTGGRNEQFF. In DNA, the CDR3 is TGTGCCAGCAGCCGTCCCGGGACAGGGGGAAGGAATGAGCAGTTCTTC. Full variable domain (missing parts from reference TRBV7-9 and TRBJ2-1): DTGVSQNPRHKITKRGQNVTFRCDPISEHNRLYWYRQTLGQGPEFLTYFQNEAQLEKSRLLSDRFSAERPKGSFSTLEIQRTEQGDSAMYLCASSRPGTGGRNEQFFGPGTRLTVL.

This chain links TRBV10-3 with TRBJ2-7, with TRBD1 as a possible D gene (5 bases). The V end lost 2 bases, the J end lost 4 bases, and 12 bases lay between the germline ends. The CDR3 length is 14 residues. Germline CDR1 and CDR2: ENHRY and SYGVKD. The CDR3 region has the DNA TGTGCCATCAGTGAGATAGGGGTCCAATACGAGCAGTACTTC. Amino acids: CAISEIGVQYEQYF.

The rearrangement joins TRBV7-9 to TRBJ2-2; the D gene is possibly TRBD2 (6 bases). The germline gives CDR1 SEHNR, CDR2 FQNEAQ (reference sequence). V lost 11 bases and J 4 bases, leaving 11 bases between the germline ends. The CDR3 spans 12 residues. The CDR3 reads CAGRRGTGELFF. Here the CDR3 DNA reads TGTGCCGGTCGGAGGGGCACCGGGGAGCTGTTTTTT.

This clone has more than one count but fewer than ten. The rearrangement links TRBV15 to TRBJ1-3; 10 nucleotides match TRBD1. Germline V gene data show CDR1 as LNHNV and CDR2 as YYDKDF (reference sequence). The V segment lost 2 bases and the J segment 3 bases; nucleotides outside the gene matches: 13. This CDR3 spans 19 amino acids. CDR3 nucleotides: TGTGCCACCAGCAGACCGTCTGGGGGACAGGGGAGTTTTGGAAACACCATATATTTT. Its protein product is CATSRPSGGQGSFGNTIYF.

On this clone itself: The sample contains more than one DNA sequence encoding this CDR3. This chain connects TRBV5-1 to TRBJ2-2; TRBD1 matches at 10 bases. This CDR3 is 16 amino acids long. Germline V gene lookup returns CDR1 SGHRS and CDR2 YFSETQ. With 4 bases clipped from V and 2 bases from J, the junction kept 5 bases outside the gene matches. The CDR3 DNA follows: TGCGCCAGCAGCGACCGGGACAGGGGTAACACCGGGGAGCTGTTTTTT. Protein product: CASSDRDRGNTGELFF.

The V and J genes are TRBV9 and TRBJ1-1, with D unclear. The germline gives CDR1 SGDLS, CDR2 YYNGEE. V lost 7 bases to trimming and J lost 0 bases, with 7 bases between them. This CDR3 has 12 residues. In DNA form, the CDR3 reads TGTGCCAGCGGCTCTATGAACACTGAAGCTTTCTTT. Encoded protein: CASGSMNTEAFF.

This clone came up once. The V gene is TRBV11-2, the J gene TRBJ2-5, with TRBD1 identical over 7 bases. The length of the CDR3 is 12 residues. Germline V lookup: CDR1 SGHAT, CDR2 FQNNGV. J was trimmed by 5 bases and V by 6 bases; bases with no gene match: 3. The DNA for the CDR3 is TGTGCCAGCAGAGGGGGCTCTGAGACCCAGTACTTC. Translation: CASRGGSETQYF.

The V call is TRBV27, the J call TRBJ2-7; 8 bases are a match to TRBD2. Germline V gene data show CDR1 as MNHEY and CDR2 as SMNVEV (reference sequence). With 6 bases clipped from V and 2 bases from J, the junction kept 6 bases outside the gene matches. The CDR3 loop spans 14 amino acids. CDR3 DNA sequence: TGTGCCAGCAGATTACTAGCGGCAACCTACGAGCAGTACTTC. This encodes CASRLLAATYEQYF.

This chain uses TRBV29-1 with TRBJ2-1; D gene uncertain. This CDR3 comprises 12 residues. With 2 bases removed from V and 12 bases from J, the gap between germline ends came to 14 bases. Germline CDR1 and CDR2: SQVTM and ANQGSEA. In DNA, the CDR3 is TGCAGCGTTGAAAGGCGGTCCCGGCGGCAGTTCTTC. This gives the protein CSVERRSRRQFF.

The genes are TRBV5-1 and TRBJ1-1; D gene unclear. Trimming cost V 2 bases and J 3 bases, with 8 bases left between them. The CDR3 is made up of 13 amino acids. Germline V gene sequence: CDR1 SGHRS, CDR2 YFSETQ. The CDR3 region is CASSLRWDTEAFF. The DNA for the CDR3 is TGCGCCAGCAGCTTAAGGTGGGACACTGAAGCTTTCTTT.

The chain joins TRBV9 to TRBJ2-1; D not resolved. V was cut by 0 bases and J by 5 bases, with 12 bases left in between. CDR1 and CDR2 (germline): SGDLS, YYNGEE. This CDR3 comprises 15 residues. In DNA form, the CDR3 reads TGTGCCAGCAGCGTAGCTGGGGTTACGGACAATGAGCAGTTCTTC. Amino acids: CASSVAGVTDNEQFF.

The V and J genes are TRBV6-5 and TRBJ2-7; 9 nucleotides match TRBD1. From germline, CDR1 is MNHEY and CDR2 SVGAGI. The CDR3 sequence is 16 residues long. The J segment lost 5 bases and the V segment lost 0 bases, leaving 8 bases of the junction unmatched. DNA of the CDR3: TGTGCCAGCAGTTACTCTAGGGGACAGGGAACTCACGAGCAGTACTTC. Encoded protein: CASSYSRGQGTHEQYF.